This TCR beta chain was recovered during a study of cytomegalovirus exposure and HLA in healthy donors. The PCR contained 60 Vbeta and 13 Jbeta primers. The repertoire was sequenced with immunoSEQ multiplex PCR; TCRdb's copy has only in-frame clones and lacks some. The sample lists 150,000 to 170,000 clones, 80% occurring once. Germline-derived CDR1 and CDR2 are KGHSH and LQKENI. The length of the CDR3 is 16 residues. Trimming took 2 bases from V and 2 from J, leaving 13 bases between them. The chain has TRBV18 and TRBJ1-3, with a weak D call TRBD1 (5 bases). This receptor was obtained from a woman between 40 and 55 years old in good health and CMV-seropositive. The sequenced material came from PBMCs. DNA for the CDR3: TGTGCCAGCTCACCAGGATCCCAGGGCACTGGAAACACCATATATTTT. Translated, it gives CASSPGSQGTGNTIYF.